The clone carrying this T cell receptor (beta chain) occurred a few times. What it binds is unknown. The sample belongs to a study of T cell repertoires in cytomegalovirus infection. Study-level information: Public TCR beta signatures indicated both CMV infection and matching HLA type. Study results and caveats: Accumulated public TCR beta family frequency recognized individuals carrying CMV together with the relevant HLA. Clonotype analysis showed dominance of the ex vivo response by HLA-C-restricted CMV-specific TCR beta clonotypes.

One entry per CDR3 protein, called by TCRdb with MiXCR from the reads. Among under 350,000 distinct CDR3 sequences listed, 9.5% were seen once. This sequence was found in a human donor in good health (CMV status not recorded). Some clones in this sample may be carry-over from other donors' samples. The sample taken for sequencing was PBMCs.

CDR3 in amino acids: CATSRGGEITEAFF. The CDR3 nucleotides are TGTGCCACCAGCAGGGGAGGGGAAATCACTGAAGCTTTCTTT. V gene TRBV15 combines with J gene TRBJ1-1; perhaps TRBD1 as D (5 bases). Germline V gene lookup returns CDR1 LNHNV and CDR2 YYDKDF (reference sequence). The CDR3 has 14 residues. V was cut by 3 bases and J by 4 bases, with 12 bases left in between.